This TCR beta chain was documented in a study of T cell responses to AZD1222 COVID-19 vaccine. Study as a whole: Second doses that came at about 4 or about 12 weeks were put together.

V was pared by 4 bases and J by 2 bases, with 9 bases of the junction left unmatched. The germline gives CDR1 SEHNR, CDR2 FQNEAQ (reference sequence). The CDR3 has 17 amino acids. On this clone itself: Antigen: not known.

Using immunoSEQ multiplex PCR, the repertoire was profiled, and TCRdb retains in-frame clones only, with some absent. The sample has around 95,000 clones, around nine tenths seen once; the top ten hold over 1.5%. Study-wide points: Repertoires were obtained only post-peak T cell response. Clonal diversity was possibly underestimated, and the donors were mostly white British, with more females.

Sequenced material: peripheral blood, taken on day 0 of AZD1222 vaccination. The TCR sequence derives from an adult in good health. This sequence joins TRBV7-9 and TRBJ2-3; TRBD2 agrees at 10 bases. CDR3 DNA sequence: TGTGCCAGCAGCTGGCCAAGCGGGAGGGGTGACACAGATACGCAGTATTTT. Its protein product is CASSWPSGRGDTDTQYF.